Sequencing of this TCR beta chain was carried out in a study of cytomegalovirus exposure and HLA in healthy donors. The study's findings and limits: High specificity and sensitivity for cytomegalovirus status were reported for the classifier. Analyzed later, association rates of TCRs varied across HLA loci, with DRB1 most and HLA-C fewest.

With regard to this clone: Its antigen is unidentified.

CDR1 is MNHEY, CDR2 SVGAGI, per germline. The CDR3 runs 15 residues. Trimming removed 2 bases from V and 0 bases from J, with 10 bases in between. In the PCR, 60 Vbeta and 13 Jbeta primers were used. As originally analysed: Approximately 86 million unique TCR beta chains, roughly 10 million shared, were counted in a later analysis. TCRdb's copy holds only in-frame clones and misses some; the assay was immunoSEQ multiplex PCR. The DNA was the basis for D and trimming; V, J and clone size are from that table. The repertoire includes 95,000 to 100,000 clones, under 85% of them detected once, and around 1.9% sits in the top ten.

The TCR was taken from a woman aged 40 to 50 in good health and CMV-seronegative. Sequencing was carried out using PBMCs. The chain links TRBV6-5 to TRBJ1-1; D perhaps matches TRBD1 (5 bases). The CDR3 loop reads CASSYRGGMNTEAFF. In DNA, the CDR3 is TGTGCCAGCAGTTACAGGGGAGGGATGAACACTGAAGCTTTCTTT.